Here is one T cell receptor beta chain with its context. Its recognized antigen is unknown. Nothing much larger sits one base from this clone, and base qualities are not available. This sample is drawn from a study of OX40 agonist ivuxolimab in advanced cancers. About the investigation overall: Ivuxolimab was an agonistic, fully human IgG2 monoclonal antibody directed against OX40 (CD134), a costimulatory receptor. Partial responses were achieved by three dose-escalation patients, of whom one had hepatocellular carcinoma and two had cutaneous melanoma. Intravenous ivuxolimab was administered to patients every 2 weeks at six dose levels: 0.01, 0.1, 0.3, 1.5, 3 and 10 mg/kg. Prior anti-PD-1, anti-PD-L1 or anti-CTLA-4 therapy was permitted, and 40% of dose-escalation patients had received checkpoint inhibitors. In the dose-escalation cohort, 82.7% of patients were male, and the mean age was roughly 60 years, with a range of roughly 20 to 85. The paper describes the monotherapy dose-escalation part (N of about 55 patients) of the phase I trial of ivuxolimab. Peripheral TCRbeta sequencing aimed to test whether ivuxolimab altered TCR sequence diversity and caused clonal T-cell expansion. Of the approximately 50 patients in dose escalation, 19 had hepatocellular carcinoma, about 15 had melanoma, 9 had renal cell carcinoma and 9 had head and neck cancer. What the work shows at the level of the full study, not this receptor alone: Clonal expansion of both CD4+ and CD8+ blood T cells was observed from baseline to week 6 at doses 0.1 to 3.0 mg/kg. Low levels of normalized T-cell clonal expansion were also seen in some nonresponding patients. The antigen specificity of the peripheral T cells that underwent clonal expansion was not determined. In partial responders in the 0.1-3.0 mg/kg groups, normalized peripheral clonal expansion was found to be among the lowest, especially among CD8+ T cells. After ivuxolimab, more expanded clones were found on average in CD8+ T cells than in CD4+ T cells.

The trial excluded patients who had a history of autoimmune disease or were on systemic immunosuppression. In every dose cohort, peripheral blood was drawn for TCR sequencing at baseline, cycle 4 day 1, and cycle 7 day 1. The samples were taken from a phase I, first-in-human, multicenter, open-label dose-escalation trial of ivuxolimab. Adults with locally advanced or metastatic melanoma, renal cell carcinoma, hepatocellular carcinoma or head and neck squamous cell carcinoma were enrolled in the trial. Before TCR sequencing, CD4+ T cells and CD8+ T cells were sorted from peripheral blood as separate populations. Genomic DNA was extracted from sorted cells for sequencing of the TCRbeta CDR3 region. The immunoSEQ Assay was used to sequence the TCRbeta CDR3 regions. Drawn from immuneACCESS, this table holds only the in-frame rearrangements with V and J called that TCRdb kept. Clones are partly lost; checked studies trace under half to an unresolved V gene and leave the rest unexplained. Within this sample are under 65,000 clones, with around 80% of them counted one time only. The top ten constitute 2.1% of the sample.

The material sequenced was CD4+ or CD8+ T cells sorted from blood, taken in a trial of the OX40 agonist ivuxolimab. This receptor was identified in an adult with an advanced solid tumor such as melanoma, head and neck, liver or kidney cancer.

The DNA is TGTGCCAGCAGCTCAACCACAGGTTACGCTAACTATGGCTACACCTTC. This gives the protein CASSSTTGYANYGYTF. Recombination connected TRBV7-2 to TRBJ1-2, and perhaps TRBD1 as D gene, on 5 matching bases. Trimming takes 4 bases from V and 0 bases from J, and the germline ends sit 15 bases apart. Based on the germline V gene, the CDR1 and CDR2 sequences are SGHTA and FQGNSA. The CDR3 contains 16 residues, cysteine and phenylalanine counted. The sequence is cut down to CDR3 DNA, 48 bases in frame from base 1. The CDR3, completed at both ends by the reference TRBV7-2 and TRBJ1-2 genes, gives the full variable domain GAGVSQSPSNKVTEKGKDVELRCDPISGHTALYWYRQSLGQGLEFLIYFQGNSAPDKSGLPSDRFSAERTGGSVSTLTIQRTQQEDSAVYLCASSSTTGYANYGYTFGSGTRLTVV.